This entry describes one TCR beta chain. This entry comes from a study of blood T cell repertoires in COVID-19. Study summary: The United States, Italy and Spain were the sources of the acute and convalescent COVID-19 samples.

Germline lookup yields CDR1 MNHEY and CDR2 SMNVEV (reference sequence). V lost 5 bases, J lost 1 base, and 6 bases stayed unmatched. This CDR3 is built from 15 residues. Sequencing used immunoSEQ multiplex PCR; TCRdb keeps in-frame clones, though not all of them. The repertoire has around 250,000 clones, around nine tenths of them found once; the top ten carry around 1.5%. This chain uses TRBV27 with TRBJ1-1; 8 bases match TRBD1. Sequencing used peripheral blood. This clonotype originated in a woman aged 55-69 years who had recovered from COVID-19. The CDR3 sequence is CASSLGQGWNTEAFF. CDR3 sequence (DNA): TGTGCCAGCAGTCTCGGACAGGGATGGAACACTGAAGCTTTCTTT.